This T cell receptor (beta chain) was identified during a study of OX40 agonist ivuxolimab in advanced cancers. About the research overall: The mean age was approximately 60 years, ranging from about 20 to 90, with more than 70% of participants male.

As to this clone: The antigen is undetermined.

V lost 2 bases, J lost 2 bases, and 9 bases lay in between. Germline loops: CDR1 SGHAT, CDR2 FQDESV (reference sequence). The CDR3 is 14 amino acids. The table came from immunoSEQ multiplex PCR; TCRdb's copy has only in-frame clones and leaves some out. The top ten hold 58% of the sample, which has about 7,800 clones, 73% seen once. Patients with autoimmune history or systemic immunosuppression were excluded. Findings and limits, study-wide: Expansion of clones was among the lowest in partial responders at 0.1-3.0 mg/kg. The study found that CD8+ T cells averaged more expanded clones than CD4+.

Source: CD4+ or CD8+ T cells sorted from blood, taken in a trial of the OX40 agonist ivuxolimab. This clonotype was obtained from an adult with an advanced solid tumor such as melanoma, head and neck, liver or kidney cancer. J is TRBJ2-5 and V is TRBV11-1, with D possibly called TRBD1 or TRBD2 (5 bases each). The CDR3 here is CASSLTGRQETQYF. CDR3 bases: TGTGCCAGCAGCTTAACGGGACGGCAAGAGACCCAGTACTTC. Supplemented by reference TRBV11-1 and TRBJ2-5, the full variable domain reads EAEVAQSPRYKITEKSQAVAFWCDPISGHATLYWYRQILGQGPELLVQFQDESVVDDSQLPKDRFSAERLKGVDSTLKIQPAELGDSAMYLCASSLTGRQETQYFGPGTRLLVL.